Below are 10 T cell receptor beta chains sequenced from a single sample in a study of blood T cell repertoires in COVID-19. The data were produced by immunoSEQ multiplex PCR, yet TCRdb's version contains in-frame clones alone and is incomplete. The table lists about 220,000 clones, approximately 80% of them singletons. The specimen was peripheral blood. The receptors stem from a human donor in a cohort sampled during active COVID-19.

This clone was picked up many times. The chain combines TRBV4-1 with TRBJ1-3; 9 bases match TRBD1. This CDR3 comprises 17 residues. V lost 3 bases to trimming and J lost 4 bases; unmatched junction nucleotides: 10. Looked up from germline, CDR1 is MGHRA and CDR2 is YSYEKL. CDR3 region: CASSQGSGTGIGNTIYF. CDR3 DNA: TGCGCCAGCAGCCAGGGGAGTGGGACAGGGATAGGAAACACCATATATTTT.

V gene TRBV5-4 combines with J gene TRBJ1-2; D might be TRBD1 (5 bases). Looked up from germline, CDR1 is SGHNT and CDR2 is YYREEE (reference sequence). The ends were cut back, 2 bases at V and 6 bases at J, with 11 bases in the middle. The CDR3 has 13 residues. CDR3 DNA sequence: TGTGCCAGCAGCTTCCAGGGAACACATGGCTACACCTTC. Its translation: CASSFQGTHGYTF.

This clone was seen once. CDR3 DNA sequence: TGTGCCAGCAGTTTCCGCGGGGGGGTTAGGGAGACCCAGTACTTC. Encoded protein: CASSFRGGVRETQYF. This chain joins TRBV27 and TRBJ2-5; TRBD2 matches at 9 bases. Trimming cost V 3 bases and J 5 bases; bases outside gene matches: 7. Germline V gene sequence: CDR1 MNHEY, CDR2 SMNVEV (reference sequence). This CDR3 region has 15 residues.

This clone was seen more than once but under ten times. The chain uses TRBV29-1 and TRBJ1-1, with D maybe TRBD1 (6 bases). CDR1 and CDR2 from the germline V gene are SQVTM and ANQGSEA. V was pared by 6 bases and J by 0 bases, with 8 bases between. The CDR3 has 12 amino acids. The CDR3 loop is CSVGTLNTEAFF. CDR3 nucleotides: TGCAGCGTCGGGACATTGAACACTGAAGCTTTCTTT.

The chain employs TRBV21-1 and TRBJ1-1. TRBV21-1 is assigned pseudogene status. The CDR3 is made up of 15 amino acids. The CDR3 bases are TGTGCCAGCAGCAAAGGAGTAAACGGGAGCCTGGGGGCTTTCTTT. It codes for CASSKGVNGSLGAFF.

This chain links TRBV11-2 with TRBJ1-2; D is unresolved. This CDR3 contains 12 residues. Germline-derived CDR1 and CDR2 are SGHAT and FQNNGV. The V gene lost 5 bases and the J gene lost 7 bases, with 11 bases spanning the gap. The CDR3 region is CASSLLYGGYTF. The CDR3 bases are TGTGCCAGCAGCCTCCTCTATGGTGGCTACACCTTC.

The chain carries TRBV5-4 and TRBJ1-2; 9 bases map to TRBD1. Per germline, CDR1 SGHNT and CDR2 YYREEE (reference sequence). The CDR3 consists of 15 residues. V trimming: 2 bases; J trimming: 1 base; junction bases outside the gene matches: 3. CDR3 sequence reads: CASSFATGGNYGYTF. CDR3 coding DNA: TGTGCCAGCAGCTTCGCGACAGGGGGTAACTATGGCTACACCTTC.

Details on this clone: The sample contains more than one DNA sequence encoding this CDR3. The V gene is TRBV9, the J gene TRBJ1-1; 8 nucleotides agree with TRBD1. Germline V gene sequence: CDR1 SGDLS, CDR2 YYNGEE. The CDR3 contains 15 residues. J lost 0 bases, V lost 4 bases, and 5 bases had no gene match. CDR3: CASSPRTGMNTEAFF. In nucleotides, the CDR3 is TGTGCCAGCAGCCCCCGGACAGGGATGAACACTGAAGCTTTCTTT.

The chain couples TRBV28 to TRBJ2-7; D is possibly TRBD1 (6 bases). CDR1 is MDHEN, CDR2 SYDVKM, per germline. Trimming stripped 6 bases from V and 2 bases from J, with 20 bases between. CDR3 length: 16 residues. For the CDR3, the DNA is TGTGCCAGCAGCCGAGGACAGTACCTCGCTCCCTACGAGCAGTACTTC. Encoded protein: CASSRGQYLAPYEQYF.

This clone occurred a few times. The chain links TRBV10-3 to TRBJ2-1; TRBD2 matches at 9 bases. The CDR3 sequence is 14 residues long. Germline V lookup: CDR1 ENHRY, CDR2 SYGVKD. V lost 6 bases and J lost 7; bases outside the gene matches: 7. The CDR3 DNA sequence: TGTGCCATCAGGACCGGGCGGGAGGGGAATGAGCAGTTCTTC. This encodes CAIRTGREGNEQFF.